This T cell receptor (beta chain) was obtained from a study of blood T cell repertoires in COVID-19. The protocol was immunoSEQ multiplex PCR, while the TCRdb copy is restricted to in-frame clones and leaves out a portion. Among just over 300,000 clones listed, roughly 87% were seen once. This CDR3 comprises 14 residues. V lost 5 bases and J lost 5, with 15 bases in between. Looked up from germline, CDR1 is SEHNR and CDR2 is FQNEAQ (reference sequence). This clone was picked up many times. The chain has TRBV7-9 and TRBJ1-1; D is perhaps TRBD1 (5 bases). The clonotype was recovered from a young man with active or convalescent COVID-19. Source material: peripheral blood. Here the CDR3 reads CASSPGDRSTEAFF. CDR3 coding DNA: TGTGCCAGCAGCCCTGGAGACAGATCAACTGAAGCTTTCTTT.